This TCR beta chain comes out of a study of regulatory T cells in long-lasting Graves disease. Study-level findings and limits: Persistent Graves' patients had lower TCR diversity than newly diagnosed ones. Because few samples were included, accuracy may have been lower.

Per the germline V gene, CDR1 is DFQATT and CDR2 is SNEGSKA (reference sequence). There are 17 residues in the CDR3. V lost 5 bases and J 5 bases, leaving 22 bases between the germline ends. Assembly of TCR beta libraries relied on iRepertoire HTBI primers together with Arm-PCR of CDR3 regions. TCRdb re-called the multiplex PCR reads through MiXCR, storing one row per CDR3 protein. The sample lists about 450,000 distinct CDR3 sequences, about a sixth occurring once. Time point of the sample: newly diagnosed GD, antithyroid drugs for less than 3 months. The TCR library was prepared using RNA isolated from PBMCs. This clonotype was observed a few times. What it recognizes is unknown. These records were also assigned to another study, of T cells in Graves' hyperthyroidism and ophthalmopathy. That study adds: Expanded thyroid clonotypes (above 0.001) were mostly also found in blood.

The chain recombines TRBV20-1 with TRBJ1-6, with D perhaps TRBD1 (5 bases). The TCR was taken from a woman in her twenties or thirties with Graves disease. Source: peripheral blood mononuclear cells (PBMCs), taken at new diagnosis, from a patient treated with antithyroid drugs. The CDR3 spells CSAPLGGGKYNNSPLHF. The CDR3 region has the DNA TGCAGTGCTCCCCTCGGGGGGGGGAAGTATAATAATTCACCCCTCCACTTT.